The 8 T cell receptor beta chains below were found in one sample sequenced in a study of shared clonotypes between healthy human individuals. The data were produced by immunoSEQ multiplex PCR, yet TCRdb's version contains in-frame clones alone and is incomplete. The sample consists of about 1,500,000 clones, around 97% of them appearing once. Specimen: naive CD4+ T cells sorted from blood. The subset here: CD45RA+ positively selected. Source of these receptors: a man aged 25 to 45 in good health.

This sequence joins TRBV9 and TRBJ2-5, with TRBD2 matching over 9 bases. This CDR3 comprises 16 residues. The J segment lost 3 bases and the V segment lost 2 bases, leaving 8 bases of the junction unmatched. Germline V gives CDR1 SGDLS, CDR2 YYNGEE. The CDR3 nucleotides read TGTGCCAGCAGCGTTGGTAGCGGGAGCCGGGAAGAGACCCAGTACTTC. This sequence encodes CASSVGSGSREETQYF.

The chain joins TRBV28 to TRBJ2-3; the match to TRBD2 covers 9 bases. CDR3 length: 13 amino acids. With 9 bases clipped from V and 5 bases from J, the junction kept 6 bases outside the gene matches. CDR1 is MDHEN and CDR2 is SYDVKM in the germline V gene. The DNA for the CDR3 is TGTGCCAGTAGCGGGAGTCTTATAGATACGCAGTATTTT. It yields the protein CASSGSLIDTQYF.

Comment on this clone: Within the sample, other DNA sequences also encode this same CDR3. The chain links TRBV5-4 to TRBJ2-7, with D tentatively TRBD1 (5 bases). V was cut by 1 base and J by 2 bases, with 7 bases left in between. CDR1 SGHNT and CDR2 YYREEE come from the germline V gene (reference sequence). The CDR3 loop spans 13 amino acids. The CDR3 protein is CASSLQGPYEQYF. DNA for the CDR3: TGTGCCAGCAGCTTGCAGGGCCCCTACGAGCAGTACTTC.

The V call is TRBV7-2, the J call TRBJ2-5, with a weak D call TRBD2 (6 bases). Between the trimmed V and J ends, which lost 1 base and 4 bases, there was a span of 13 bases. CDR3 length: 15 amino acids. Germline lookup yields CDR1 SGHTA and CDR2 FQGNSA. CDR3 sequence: CASSLEVSGGETQYF. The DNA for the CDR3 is TGTGCCAGCAGCTTAGAGGTTTCCGGGGGAGAGACCCAGTACTTC. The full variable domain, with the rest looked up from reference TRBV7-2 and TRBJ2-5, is GAGVSQSPSNKVTEKGKDVELRCDPISGHTALYWYRQSLGQGLEFLIYFQGNSAPDKSGLPSDRFSAERTGGSVSTLTIQRTQQEDSAVYLCASSLEVSGGETQYFGPGTRLLVL.

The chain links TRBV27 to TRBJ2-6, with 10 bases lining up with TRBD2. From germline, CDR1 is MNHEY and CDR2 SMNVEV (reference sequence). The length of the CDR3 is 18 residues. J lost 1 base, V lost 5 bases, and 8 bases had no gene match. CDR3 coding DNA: TGTGCCAGCAGTGACACTAGCGGGATGGGGTCTGGGGCCAACGTCCTGACTTTC. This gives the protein CASSDTSGMGSGANVLTF.

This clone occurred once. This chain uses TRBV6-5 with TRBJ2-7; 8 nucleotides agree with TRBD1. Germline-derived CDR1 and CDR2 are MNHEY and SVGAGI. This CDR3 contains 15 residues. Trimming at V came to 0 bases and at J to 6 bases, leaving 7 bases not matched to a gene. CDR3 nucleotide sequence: TGTGCCAGCAGTTACTCGGACAGGGTGGAGGGCGAGCAGTACTTC. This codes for CASSYSDRVEGEQYF.

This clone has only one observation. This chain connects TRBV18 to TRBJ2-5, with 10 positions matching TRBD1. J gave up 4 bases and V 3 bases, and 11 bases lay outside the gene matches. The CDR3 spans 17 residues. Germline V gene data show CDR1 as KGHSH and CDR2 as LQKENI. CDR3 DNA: TGTGCCAGCTCACCTCTCGGGACAGGGGCTTCCGGAGAGACCCAGTACTTC. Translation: CASSPLGTGASGETQYF.

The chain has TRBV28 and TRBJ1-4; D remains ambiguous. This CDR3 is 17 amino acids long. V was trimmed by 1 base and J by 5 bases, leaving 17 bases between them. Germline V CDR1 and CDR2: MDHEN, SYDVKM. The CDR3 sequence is CASSLFSIVKWNEKLFF. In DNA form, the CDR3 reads TGTGCCAGCAGTTTATTTTCGATCGTGAAGTGGAATGAAAAACTGTTTTTT. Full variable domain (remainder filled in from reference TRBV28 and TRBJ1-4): DVKVTQSSRYLVKRTGEKVFLECVQDMDHENMFWYRQDPGLGLRLIYFSYDVKMKEKGDIPEGYSVSREKKERFSLILESASTNQTSMYLCASSLFSIVKWNEKLFFGSGTQLSVL.